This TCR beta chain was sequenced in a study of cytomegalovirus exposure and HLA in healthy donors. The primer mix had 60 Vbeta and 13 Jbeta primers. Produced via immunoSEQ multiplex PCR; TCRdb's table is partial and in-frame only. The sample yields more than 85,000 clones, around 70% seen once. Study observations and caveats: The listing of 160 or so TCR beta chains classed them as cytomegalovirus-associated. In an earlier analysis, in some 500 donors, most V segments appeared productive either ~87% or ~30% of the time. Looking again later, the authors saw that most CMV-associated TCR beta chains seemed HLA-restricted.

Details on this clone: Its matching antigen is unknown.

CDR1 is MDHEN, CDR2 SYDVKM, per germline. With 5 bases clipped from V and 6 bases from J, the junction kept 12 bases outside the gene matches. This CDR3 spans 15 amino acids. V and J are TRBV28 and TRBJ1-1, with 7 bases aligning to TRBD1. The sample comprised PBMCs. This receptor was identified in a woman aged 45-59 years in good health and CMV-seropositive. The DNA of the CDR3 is TGTGCCAGCAGTCTTCCGGGACAGTGGAGGGCTGAAGCTTTCTTT. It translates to CASSLPGQWRAEAFF.